This T cell receptor (beta chain) is from a study of T cell responses to AZD1222 COVID-19 vaccine. Notes on the study in general: Across spike, vaccine-associated CD4 TCRs were found, dominant at 160-218 and 743-854.

This CDR3 contains 16 residues. Trimming removed 3 bases from V and 7 bases from J, with 16 bases in between. From germline, CDR1 is LGHNA and CDR2 YSLEER. Using immunoSEQ multiplex PCR, the repertoire was profiled, and TCRdb retains in-frame clones only, with some absent. This sample yields more than 250,000 clones, of which over 85% are seen a single time; roughly 0.6% belongs to the top ten. For this clone: No antigen is known for it.

Sequences were derived from peripheral blood, sampled on day 0 of AZD1222 vaccination. The J gene is TRBJ1-6, the V gene TRBV4-3, with D hard to call. The source is an adult in good health. The CDR3 sequence is CASSHLPETSNSPLHF. CDR3 in DNA: TGCGCCAGCAGCCACTTGCCGGAAACATCCAATTCACCCCTCCACTTT.